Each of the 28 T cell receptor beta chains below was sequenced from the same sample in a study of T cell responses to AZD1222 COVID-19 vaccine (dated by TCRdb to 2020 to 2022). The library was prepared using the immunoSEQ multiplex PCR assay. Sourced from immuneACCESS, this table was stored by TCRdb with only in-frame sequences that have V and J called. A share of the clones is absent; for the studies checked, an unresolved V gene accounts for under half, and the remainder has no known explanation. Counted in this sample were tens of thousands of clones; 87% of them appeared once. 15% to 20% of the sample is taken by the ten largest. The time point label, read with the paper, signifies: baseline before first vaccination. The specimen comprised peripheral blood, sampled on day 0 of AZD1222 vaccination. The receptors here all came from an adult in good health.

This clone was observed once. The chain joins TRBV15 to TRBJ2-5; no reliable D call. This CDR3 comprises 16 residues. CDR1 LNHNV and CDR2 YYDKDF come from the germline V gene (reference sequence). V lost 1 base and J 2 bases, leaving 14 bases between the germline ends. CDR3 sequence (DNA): TGTGCCACCAGCAGAGGAGTGTCCCCATTACAAGAGACCCAGTACTTC. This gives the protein CATSRGVSPLQETQYF.

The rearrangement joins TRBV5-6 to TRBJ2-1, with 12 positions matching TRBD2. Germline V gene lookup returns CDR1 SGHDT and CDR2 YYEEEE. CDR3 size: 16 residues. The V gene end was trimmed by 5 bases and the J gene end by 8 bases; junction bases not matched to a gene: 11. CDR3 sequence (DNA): TGTGCCAGCAGTTCAAGGACTAGCGGGGAACGCGATGAGCAGTTCTTC. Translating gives CASSSRTSGERDEQFF.

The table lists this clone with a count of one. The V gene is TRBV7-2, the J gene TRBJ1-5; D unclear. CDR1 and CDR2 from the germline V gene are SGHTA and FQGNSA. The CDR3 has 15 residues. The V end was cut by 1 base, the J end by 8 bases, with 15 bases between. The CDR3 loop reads CASSLEGSRAEPQHF. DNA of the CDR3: TGTGCCAGCAGCTTAGAGGGCTCGAGAGCGGAGCCCCAGCATTTT. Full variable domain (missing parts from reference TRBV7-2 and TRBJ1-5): GAGVSQSPSNKVTEKGKDVELRCDPISGHTALYWYRQSLGQGLEFLIYFQGNSAPDKSGLPSDRFSAERTGGSVSTLTIQRTQQEDSAVYLCASSLEGSRAEPQHFGDGTRLSIL.

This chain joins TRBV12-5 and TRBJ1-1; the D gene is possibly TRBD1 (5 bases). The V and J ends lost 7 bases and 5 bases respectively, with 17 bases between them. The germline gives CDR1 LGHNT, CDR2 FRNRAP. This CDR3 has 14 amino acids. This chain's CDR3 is CASVWGGGWTEAFF. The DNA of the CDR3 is TGTGCTAGTGTCTGGGGGGGAGGATGGACTGAAGCTTTCTTT.

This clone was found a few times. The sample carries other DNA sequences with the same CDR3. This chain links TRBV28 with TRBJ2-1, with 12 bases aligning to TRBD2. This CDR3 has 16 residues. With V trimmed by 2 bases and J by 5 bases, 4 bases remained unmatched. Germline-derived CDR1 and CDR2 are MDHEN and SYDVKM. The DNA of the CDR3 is TGTGCCAGCAGTTTACCTAGCGGGAGGGGAAACAATGAGCAGTTCTTC. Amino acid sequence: CASSLPSGRGNNEQFF.

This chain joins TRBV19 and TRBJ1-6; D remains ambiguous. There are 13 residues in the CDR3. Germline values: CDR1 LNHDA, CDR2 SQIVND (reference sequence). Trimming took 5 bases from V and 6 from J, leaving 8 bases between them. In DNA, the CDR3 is TGTGCCAGTAGTCTGAAATTTAATTCACCCCTCCACTTT. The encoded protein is CASSLKFNSPLHF.

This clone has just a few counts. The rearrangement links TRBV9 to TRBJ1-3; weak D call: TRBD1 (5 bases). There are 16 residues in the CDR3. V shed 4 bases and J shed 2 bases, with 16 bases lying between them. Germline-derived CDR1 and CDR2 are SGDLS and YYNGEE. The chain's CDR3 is CASSPTDSQPGNTIYF. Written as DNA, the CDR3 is TGTGCCAGCAGCCCGACTGACAGTCAGCCTGGAAACACCATATATTTT.

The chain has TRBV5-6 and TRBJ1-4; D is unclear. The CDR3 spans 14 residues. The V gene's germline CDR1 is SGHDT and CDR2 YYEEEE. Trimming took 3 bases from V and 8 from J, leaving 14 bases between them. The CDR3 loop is CASSSDLDHEKLFF. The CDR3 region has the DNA TGTGCCAGCAGCTCGGACTTGGATCACGAAAAACTGTTTTTT. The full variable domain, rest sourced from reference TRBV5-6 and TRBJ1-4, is DAGVTQSPTHLIKTRGQQVTLRCSPKSGHDTVSWYQQALGQGPQFIFQYYEEEERQRGNFPDRFSGHQFPNYSSELNVNALLLGDSALYLCASSSDLDHEKLFFGSGTQLSVL.

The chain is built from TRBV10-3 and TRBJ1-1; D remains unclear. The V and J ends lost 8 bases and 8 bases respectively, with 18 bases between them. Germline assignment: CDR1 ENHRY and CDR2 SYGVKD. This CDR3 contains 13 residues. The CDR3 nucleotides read TGTGCCATCCAACCGAGCCCGGAGGTGGAAGCTTTCTTT. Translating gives CAIQPSPEVEAFF.

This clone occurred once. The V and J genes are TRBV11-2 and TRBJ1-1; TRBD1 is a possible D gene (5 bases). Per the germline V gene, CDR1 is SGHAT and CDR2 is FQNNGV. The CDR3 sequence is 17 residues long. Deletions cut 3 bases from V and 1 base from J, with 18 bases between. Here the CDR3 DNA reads TGTGCCAGCAGCTTCTGGGGGTACGGGGAGAGGAACACTGAAGCTTTCTTT. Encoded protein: CASSFWGYGERNTEAFF.

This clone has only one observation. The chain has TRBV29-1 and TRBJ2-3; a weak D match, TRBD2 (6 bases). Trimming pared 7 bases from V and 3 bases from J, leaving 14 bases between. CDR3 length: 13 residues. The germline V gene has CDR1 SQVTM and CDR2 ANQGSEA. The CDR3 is CSATSFTTDTQYF. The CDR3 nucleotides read TGCAGCGCGACTAGTTTCACGACAGATACGCAGTATTTT.

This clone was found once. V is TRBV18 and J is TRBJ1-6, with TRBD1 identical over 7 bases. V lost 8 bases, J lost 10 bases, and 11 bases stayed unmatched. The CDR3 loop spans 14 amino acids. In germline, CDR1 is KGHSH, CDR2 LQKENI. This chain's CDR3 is CASATQGGESPLHF. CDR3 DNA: TGTGCCAGCGCCACTCAAGGGGGCGAATCACCCCTCCACTTT.

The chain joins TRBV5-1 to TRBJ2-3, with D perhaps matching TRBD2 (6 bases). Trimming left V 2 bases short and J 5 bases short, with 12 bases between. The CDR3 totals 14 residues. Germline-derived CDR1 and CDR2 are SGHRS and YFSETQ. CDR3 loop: CASSLGGVVDTQYF. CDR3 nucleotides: TGCGCCAGCAGCTTAGGAGGGGTGGTAGATACGCAGTATTTT.

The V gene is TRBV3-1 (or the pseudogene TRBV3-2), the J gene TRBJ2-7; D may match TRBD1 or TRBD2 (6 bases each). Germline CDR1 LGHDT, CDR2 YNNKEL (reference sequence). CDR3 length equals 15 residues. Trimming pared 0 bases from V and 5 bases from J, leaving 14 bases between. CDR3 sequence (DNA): TGTGCCAGCAGCCAAGATACCCGGGGGCCCAACGAGCAGTACTTC. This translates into CASSQDTRGPNEQYF.

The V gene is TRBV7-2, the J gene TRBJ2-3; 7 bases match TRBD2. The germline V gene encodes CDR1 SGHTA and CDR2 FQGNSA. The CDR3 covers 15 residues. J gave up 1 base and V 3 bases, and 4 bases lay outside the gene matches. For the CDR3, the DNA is TGTGCCAGCAGCTTCCGGGAGGCTCGCACAGATACGCAGTATTTT. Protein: CASSFREARTDTQYF.

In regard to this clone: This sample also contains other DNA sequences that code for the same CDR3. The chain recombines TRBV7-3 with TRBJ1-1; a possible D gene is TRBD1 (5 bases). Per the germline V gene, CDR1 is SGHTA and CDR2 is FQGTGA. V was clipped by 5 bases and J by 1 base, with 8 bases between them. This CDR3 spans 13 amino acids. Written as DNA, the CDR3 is TGTGCCAGCAGCCTTCAGGGGAACACTGAAGCTTTCTTT. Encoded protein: CASSLQGNTEAFF.

The DNA for the CDR3 is TGTGCCAGCTCACCACAGCGGGGGACCTACAATGAGCAGTTCTTC. Protein product: CASSPQRGTYNEQFF. This chain joins TRBV18 and TRBJ2-1; 8 nucleotides match TRBD2. This CDR3 has 15 residues. Germline CDR1 KGHSH, CDR2 LQKENI. J lost 2 bases, V lost 1 base, and 1 base had no gene match.

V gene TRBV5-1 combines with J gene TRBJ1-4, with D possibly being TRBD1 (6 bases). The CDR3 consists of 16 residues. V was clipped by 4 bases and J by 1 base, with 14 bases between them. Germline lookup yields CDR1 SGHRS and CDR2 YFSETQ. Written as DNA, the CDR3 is TGCGCCAGCAGCGGGGGGTCGACAGGAACTAATGAAAAACTGTTTTTT. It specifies CASSGGSTGTNEKLFF.

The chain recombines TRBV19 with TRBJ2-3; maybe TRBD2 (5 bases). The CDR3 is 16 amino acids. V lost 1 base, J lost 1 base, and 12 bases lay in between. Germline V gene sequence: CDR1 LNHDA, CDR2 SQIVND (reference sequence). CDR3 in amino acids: CASSIAEGTGTDTQYF. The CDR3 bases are TGTGCCAGTAGTATAGCCGAGGGTACGGGCACAGATACGCAGTATTTT.

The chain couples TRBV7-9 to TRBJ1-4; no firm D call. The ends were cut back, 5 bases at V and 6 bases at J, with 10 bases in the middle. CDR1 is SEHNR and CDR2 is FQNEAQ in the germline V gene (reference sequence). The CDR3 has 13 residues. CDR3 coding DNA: TGTGCCAGCAGCCGAACCCGAGATGAAAAACTGTTTTTT. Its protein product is CASSRTRDEKLFF.

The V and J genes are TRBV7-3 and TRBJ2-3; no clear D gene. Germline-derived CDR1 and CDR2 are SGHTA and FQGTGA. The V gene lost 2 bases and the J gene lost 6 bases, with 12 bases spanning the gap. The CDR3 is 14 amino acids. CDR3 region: CASSLYRNGDTQYF. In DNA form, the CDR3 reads TGTGCCAGCAGCTTATATCGGAACGGTGATACGCAGTATTTT.

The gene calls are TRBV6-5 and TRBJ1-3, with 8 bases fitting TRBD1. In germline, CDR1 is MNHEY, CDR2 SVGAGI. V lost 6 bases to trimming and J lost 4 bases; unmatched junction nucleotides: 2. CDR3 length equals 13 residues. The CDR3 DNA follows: TGTGCCAGCAGGGACAGGGACGGAAACACCATATATTTT. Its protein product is CASRDRDGNTIYF.

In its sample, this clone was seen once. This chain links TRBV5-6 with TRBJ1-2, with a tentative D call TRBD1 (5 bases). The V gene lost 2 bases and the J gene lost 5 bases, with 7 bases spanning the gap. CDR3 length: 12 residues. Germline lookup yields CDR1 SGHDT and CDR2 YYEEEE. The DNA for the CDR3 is TGTGCCAGCAGCTTACGGGGGTATGGCTACACCTTC. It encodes CASSLRGYGYTF.

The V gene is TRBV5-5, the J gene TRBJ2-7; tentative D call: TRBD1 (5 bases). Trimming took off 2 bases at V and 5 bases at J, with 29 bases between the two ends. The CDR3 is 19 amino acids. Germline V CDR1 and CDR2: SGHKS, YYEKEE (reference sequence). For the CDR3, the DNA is TGTGCCAGCAGCTTTATACAGGCACAAGGGCGCGTCATTGGGAACGAGCAGTACTTC. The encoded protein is CASSFIQAQGRVIGNEQYF.

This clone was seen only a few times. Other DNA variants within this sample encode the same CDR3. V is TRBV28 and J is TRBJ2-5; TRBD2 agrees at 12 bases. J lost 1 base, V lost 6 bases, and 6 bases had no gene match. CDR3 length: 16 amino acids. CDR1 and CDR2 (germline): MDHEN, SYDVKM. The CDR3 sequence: CASSLPSGRAQETQYF. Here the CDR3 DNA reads TGTGCCAGCAGCCTTCCTAGCGGGAGGGCCCAAGAGACCCAGTACTTC. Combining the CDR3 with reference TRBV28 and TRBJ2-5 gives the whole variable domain DVKVTQSSRYLVKRTGEKVFLECVQDMDHENMFWYRQDPGLGLRLIYFSYDVKMKEKGDIPEGYSVSREKKERFSLILESASTNQTSMYLCASSLPSGRAQETQYFGPGTRLLVL.

The CDR3 DNA sequence: TGTGCCAGCAGTTTACAGGGGGGTCTCTCCTACGAGCAGTACTTC. Amino acids: CASSLQGGLSYEQYF. V is TRBV27 and J is TRBJ2-7, with D perhaps matching TRBD1 (7 bases). Germline V gene sequence: CDR1 MNHEY, CDR2 SMNVEV (reference sequence). CDR3 size: 15 residues. V gave up 2 bases and J gave up 0 bases, with 11 bases separating them.

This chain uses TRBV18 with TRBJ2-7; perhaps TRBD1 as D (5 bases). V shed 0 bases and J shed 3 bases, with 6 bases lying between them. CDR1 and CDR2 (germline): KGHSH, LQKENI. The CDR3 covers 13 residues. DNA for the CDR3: TGTGCCAGCTCACCACCGGACAACTACGAGCAGTACTTC. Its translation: CASSPPDNYEQYF. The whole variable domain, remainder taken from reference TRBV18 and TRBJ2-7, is NAGVMQNPRHLVRRRGQEARLRCSPMKGHSHVYWYRQLPEEGLKFMVYLQKENIIDESGMPKERFSAEFPKEGPSILRIQQVVRGDSAAYFCASSPPDNYEQYFGPGTRLTVT.

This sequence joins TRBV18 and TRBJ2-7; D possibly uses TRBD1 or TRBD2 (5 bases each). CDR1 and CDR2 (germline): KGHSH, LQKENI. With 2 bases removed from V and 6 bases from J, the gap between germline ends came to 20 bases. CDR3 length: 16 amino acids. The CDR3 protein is CASSPTRDVSAGEQYF. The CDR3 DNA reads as TGTGCCAGCTCACCAACCAGGGACGTTTCTGCCGGCGAGCAGTACTTC.